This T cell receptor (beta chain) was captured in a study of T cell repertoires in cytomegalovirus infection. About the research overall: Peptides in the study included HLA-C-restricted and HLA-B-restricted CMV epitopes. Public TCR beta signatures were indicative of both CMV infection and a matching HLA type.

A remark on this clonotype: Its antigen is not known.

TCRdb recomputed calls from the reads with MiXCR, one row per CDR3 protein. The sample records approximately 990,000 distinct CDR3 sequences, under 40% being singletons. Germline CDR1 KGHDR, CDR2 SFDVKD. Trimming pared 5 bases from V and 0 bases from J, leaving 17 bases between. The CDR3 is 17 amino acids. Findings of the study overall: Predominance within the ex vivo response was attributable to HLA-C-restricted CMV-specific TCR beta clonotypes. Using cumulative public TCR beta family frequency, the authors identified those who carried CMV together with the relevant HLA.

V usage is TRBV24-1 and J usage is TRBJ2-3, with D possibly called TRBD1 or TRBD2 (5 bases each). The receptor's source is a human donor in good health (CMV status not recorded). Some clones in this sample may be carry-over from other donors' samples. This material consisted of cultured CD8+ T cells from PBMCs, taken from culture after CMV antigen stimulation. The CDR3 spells CATSAPDGDVSTDTQYF. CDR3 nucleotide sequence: TGTGCCACCAGTGCCCCGGACGGGGACGTTAGCACAGATACGCAGTATTTT.